Below are 30 T cell receptor beta chains sequenced from a single sample in a study of OX40 agonist ivuxolimab in advanced cancers. Libraries were prepared by immunoSEQ multiplex PCR; TCRdb keeps only in-frame clonotypes and omits some of them. In the table there are approximately 39,000 clones, roughly 91% of which are singletons. The sequencing used CD4+ or CD8+ T cells sorted from blood, collected in a trial of the OX40 agonist ivuxolimab. The receptors derive from an adult with an advanced solid tumor such as melanoma, head and neck, liver or kidney cancer.

V is TRBV28 and J is TRBJ2-5; D call uncertain. The CDR3 length is 13 residues. Germline V lookup: CDR1 MDHEN, CDR2 SYDVKM. The ends were cut back, 7 bases at V and 2 bases at J, with 11 bases in the middle. The CDR3 is CASTSDLQETQYF. CDR3 sequence (DNA): TGTGCCAGCACCTCCGACTTACAAGAGACCCAGTACTTC.

The chain uses TRBV28 and TRBJ2-3; D call uncertain. The CDR3 is 15 residues long. V gave up 4 bases and J gave up 2 bases, with 13 bases separating them. The V gene's germline CDR1 is MDHEN and CDR2 SYDVKM. CDR3 sequence: CASSSDFFNTDTQYF. CDR3 bases: TGTGCCAGCAGTTCCGACTTTTTCAACACAGATACGCAGTATTTT.

This chain links TRBV2 with TRBJ1-5; a possible D gene is TRBD1 (6 bases). Per germline, CDR1 SNHLY and CDR2 FYNNEI. The V and J ends lost 2 bases and 3 bases respectively, with 17 bases between them. This CDR3 has 17 residues. The CDR3 coding sequence is TGTGCCAGCAGTGAACGGTACCCGGGGGCCCACAATCAGCCCCAGCATTTT. Its protein product is CASSERYPGAHNQPQHF.

This clone is judged medium-sized. V gene TRBV27 combines with J gene TRBJ1-1; maybe TRBD1 (5 bases). The ends were cut back, 4 bases at V and 7 bases at J, with 7 bases in the middle. The CDR3 is 11 amino acids. The V gene's germline CDR1 is MNHEY and CDR2 SMNVEV (reference sequence). The CDR3 spells CASSSGGEAFF. In DNA form, the CDR3 reads TGTGCCAGCAGTTCCGGGGGTGAAGCTTTCTTT.

Here the CDR3 reads CASSPSGSSSYEQYF. CDR3 nucleotides: TGTGCCAGTAGTCCGAGCGGGTCCAGCTCCTACGAGCAGTACTTC. The chain links TRBV19 to TRBJ2-7, with D maybe TRBD2 (6 bases). V gave up 5 bases and J gave up 0 bases, with 14 bases separating them. Germline CDR1 reads LNHDA; CDR2 reads SQIVND (reference sequence). This CDR3 region has 15 residues.

V usage is TRBV4-1 and J usage is TRBJ1-1, with D possibly TRBD1 on 6 matching bases. The V end was cut by 3 bases, the J end by 4 bases, with 15 bases between. From germline, CDR1 is MGHRA and CDR2 YSYEKL. The CDR3 is made up of 15 amino acids. This CDR3 reads CASSQARGLSTEAFF. The CDR3 DNA reads as TGCGCCAGCAGCCAGGCTCGGGGGCTTAGCACTGAAGCTTTCTTT.

This chain uses TRBV7-6 with TRBJ1-1; D call uncertain. The CDR3 spans 14 residues. The germline gives CDR1 SGHVS, CDR2 FNYEAQ. V was pared by 8 bases and J by 0 bases, with 13 bases between. CDR3 residues: CASARRTMNTEAFF. As DNA, the CDR3 is TGTGCCAGCGCGCGGCGCACCATGAACACTGAAGCTTTCTTT.

This clone was seen only a few times. The chain carries TRBV10-1 and TRBJ2-7; the D is unclear. Germline CDR1 is WNHNN and CDR2 is SYGVQD (reference sequence). The CDR3 has 10 amino acids. With 6 bases removed from V and 9 bases from J, the gap between germline ends came to 9 bases. CDR3 coding DNA: TGCGCCAGCAGGCTCTGTGTGCAGTACTTC. Its translation: CASRLCVQYF.

This CDR3 reads CASSLVSYEQYF. CDR3 DNA: TGTGCCAGCAGCTTAGTCTCCTACGAGCAGTACTTC. V is TRBV11-2 and J is TRBJ2-7, with D unresolved. V was shortened by 1 base and J by 0 bases, with 1 base between the two germline ends. CDR1 SGHAT and CDR2 FQNNGV come from the germline V gene. This CDR3 is built from 12 residues.

J is TRBJ2-1 and V is TRBV28; 12 nucleotides line up with TRBD2. The CDR3 length is 19 residues. V lost 1 base to trimming and J lost 8 bases; unmatched junction nucleotides: 15. The germline V gene has CDR1 MDHEN and CDR2 SYDVKM. CDR3 DNA sequence: TGTGCCAGCAGTTTATCCGAACCCGGACTAGCGGGGAGAAACTATGAGCAGTTCTTC. It codes for CASSLSEPGLAGRNYEQFF.

The J gene is TRBJ2-1, the V gene TRBV27; D may be TRBD2 (5 bases). Trimming shortened V by 5 bases and J by 6 bases, and 14 bases separated the two germline ends. Per the germline V gene, CDR1 is MNHEY and CDR2 is SMNVEV (reference sequence). The CDR3 runs 14 residues. The CDR3 sequence: CASSLASSGNEQFF. The CDR3 coding sequence is TGTGCCAGCAGTCTGGCTAGCTCCGGCAATGAGCAGTTCTTC.

The rearrangement uses TRBV4-2 and TRBJ2-1; the match to TRBD2 covers 9 bases. This CDR3 region has 14 residues. Per germline, CDR1 LGHNA and CDR2 YNFKEQ. The trim removed 5 bases at V and 3 bases at J, leaving 2 bases unmatched. CDR3 sequence: CASSFSGSYNEQFF. The CDR3 region has the DNA TGTGCCAGCAGCTTTAGCGGGAGCTACAATGAGCAGTTCTTC.

The chain couples TRBV19 to TRBJ1-5, with D possibly being TRBD1 (5 bases). The germline CDR1 and CDR2 sequences are LNHDA and SQIVND (reference sequence). The CDR3 contains 15 residues. The germline V and J ends were trimmed by 1 base and 9 bases, with 16 bases remaining between them. The CDR3 bases are TGTGCCAGTAGTATAGTAATGCAGGGCCCCATGCCCCAGCATTTT. Its translation is CASSIVMQGPMPQHF.

The rearrangement uses TRBV4-2 and TRBJ1-5, with a weak D call TRBD1 (6 bases). Trimming cost V 3 bases and J 3 bases, with 15 bases left between them. The germline gives CDR1 LGHNA, CDR2 YNFKEQ. The CDR3 has 16 amino acids. The CDR3 protein is CASSQENRVTNQPQHF. CDR3 nucleotides: TGTGCCAGCAGCCAGGAAAACAGGGTTACCAATCAGCCCCAGCATTTT.

The chain combines TRBV9 with TRBJ2-3; 10 bases are a match to TRBD2. J lost 4 bases, V lost 0 bases, and 11 bases had no gene match. Per the germline V gene, CDR1 is SGDLS and CDR2 is YYNGEE. The CDR3 consists of 18 residues. The CDR3 bases are TGTGCCAGCAGCGTAGCCCCCGGGCTAGCGGGAGTGGCAGATACGCAGTATTTT. Translation: CASSVAPGLAGVADTQYF.

This chain connects TRBV4-1 to TRBJ2-7, with 7 bases lining up with TRBD2. This CDR3 region has 15 residues. Per the germline V gene, CDR1 is MGHRA and CDR2 is YSYEKL. The V and J ends lost 4 bases and 3 bases, in that order; junction bases with no gene match: 9. CDR3 nucleotide sequence: TGCGCCAGCAGCCCCCTCGGGGAGGGAATCTACGAGCAGTACTTC. This codes for CASSPLGEGIYEQYF.

The chain recombines TRBV4-1 with TRBJ2-7; 11 bases are a match to TRBD2. The CDR3 is made up of 17 amino acids. V was pared by 3 bases and J by 4 bases, with 11 bases of the junction left unmatched. Germline loops: CDR1 MGHRA, CDR2 YSYEKL. In DNA form, the CDR3 reads TGCGCCAGCAGCCAGGGGACAGGGACTAGCGGTTCATACGAGCAGTACTTC. As protein: CASSQGTGTSGSYEQYF.

The chain is built from TRBV19 and TRBJ2-4; D perhaps matches TRBD2 (5 bases). V lost 3 bases and J lost 3, with 12 bases in between. The germline gives CDR1 LNHDA, CDR2 SQIVND (reference sequence). There are 15 residues in the CDR3. The DNA for the CDR3 is TGTGCCAGTAGTATCCTGGGTGAGGGCAAAAACATTCAGTACTTC. This sequence encodes CASSILGEGKNIQYF.

This chain joins TRBV25-1 and TRBJ2-1; D is unresolved. CDR3 length equals 13 residues. Trimming cost V 8 bases and J 0 bases, with 8 bases left between them. Germline V gives CDR1 MGHDK, CDR2 SYGVNS. Written as DNA, the CDR3 is TGTGCCAGCGGGCGGAGCTCCTACAATGAGCAGTTCTTC. Translated: CASGRSSYNEQFF.

The chain is built from TRBV7-2 and TRBJ2-5; possibly TRBD1 or TRBD2 for D (5 bases each). Germline CDR1 SGHTA, CDR2 FQGNSA. There are 14 residues in the CDR3. The V gene lost 3 bases and the J gene lost 5 bases, with 13 bases spanning the gap. The CDR3 DNA follows: TGTGCCAGCAGCTTTCTCCCAGGGAGCGAGACCCAGTACTTC. Protein: CASSFLPGSETQYF.

The rearrangement links TRBV15 to TRBJ2-1; D is perhaps TRBD1 (6 bases). V dropped 0 bases and J dropped 3 bases, with 15 bases sitting between them. The V gene's germline CDR1 is LNHNV and CDR2 YYDKDF (reference sequence). The CDR3 loop spans 17 amino acids. The CDR3 DNA is TGTGCCACCAGCAGAGAGGGCAGAACAGGGATCTACAATGAGCAGTTCTTC. This gives the protein CATSREGRTGIYNEQFF.

The chain uses TRBV28 and TRBJ1-5; no definite D call. Per germline, CDR1 MDHEN and CDR2 SYDVKM. The CDR3 is 16 amino acids. V was clipped by 3 bases and J by 2 bases, with 14 bases between them. The CDR3 region is CASSFGSGSGNQPQHF. CDR3 DNA: TGTGCCAGCAGTTTCGGAAGTGGGTCGGGCAATCAGCCCCAGCATTTT.

The rearrangement links TRBV4-3 to TRBJ1-2; TRBD1 is a possible D gene (6 bases). Between the trimmed V and J ends, which lost 3 bases and 4 bases, there was a span of 21 bases. Germline CDR1 LGHNA, CDR2 YSLEER. The CDR3 consists of 17 residues. CDR3 nucleotides: TGCGCCAGCAGCCAGTGGGCTGGGGAAGGGGGGTTCTATGGCTACACCTTC. Residues: CASSQWAGEGGFYGYTF.

In this sample, this clone turned up a few times. The genes are TRBV10-3 and TRBJ2-2; D unclear. Germline V gives CDR1 ENHRY, CDR2 SYGVKD. This CDR3 is 14 amino acids long. Trimming removed 2 bases from V and 6 bases from J, with 10 bases in between. The CDR3 reads CAISEANFAGELFF. The CDR3 nucleotides are TGTGCCATCAGTGAGGCCAACTTCGCCGGGGAGCTGTTTTTT.

The chain has TRBV30 and TRBJ2-3; 7 nucleotides agree with TRBD2. V shed 3 bases and J 5 bases; nucleotides not matched to a gene: 8. Germline V gene sequence: CDR1 GTSNPN, CDR2 SVGIG (reference sequence). This CDR3 region has 14 residues. The DNA of the CDR3 is TGTGCCTGGAGGGTGGGGCGGGGGATAGATACGCAGTATTTT. Its translation is CAWRVGRGIDTQYF.

V is TRBV2 and J is TRBJ2-7; D is possibly TRBD2 (6 bases). The V gene lost 9 bases and the J gene lost 6 bases, with 18 bases spanning the gap. The CDR3 totals 13 residues. Germline V gives CDR1 SNHLY, CDR2 FYNNEI. This CDR3 is CARSFNQGGEQYF. The CDR3, as DNA: TGTGCCAGGAGCTTCAACCAGGGAGGCGAGCAGTACTTC.

The V call is TRBV27, the J call TRBJ1-5; D remains ambiguous. This CDR3 region has 15 residues. Germline V gives CDR1 MNHEY, CDR2 SMNVEV (reference sequence). V was shortened by 2 bases and J by 2 bases, with 10 bases between the two germline ends. The CDR3 DNA follows: TGTGCCAGCAGTTTAGGAGGGTTGGGCAATCAGCCCCAGCATTTT. Amino acid sequence: CASSLGGLGNQPQHF.

Of note for this clone: It differs at one base from a far larger clone, so likely a read error. The sample carries other DNA sequences with the same CDR3. V is TRBV27 and J is TRBJ2-7; no firm D call. V gave up 6 bases and J gave up 6 bases, with 12 bases separating them. The CDR3 runs to 12 residues. Germline V gene sequence: CDR1 MNHEY, CDR2 SMNVEV (reference sequence). In DNA form, the CDR3 reads TGTGCCAGCAGCTTTACGGGTTCCGAGCAGTACTTC. It encodes CASSFTGSEQYF.

The chain couples TRBV4-1 to TRBJ2-1; maybe TRBD2 (6 bases). V was pared by 4 bases and J by 0 bases, with 10 bases between. CDR1 and CDR2 from the germline V gene are MGHRA and YSYEKL. This CDR3 is 15 amino acids long. CDR3 DNA sequence: TGCGCCAGCAGCCTGGGACTTAGCTCCTACAATGAGCAGTTCTTC. It yields the protein CASSLGLSSYNEQFF.

V and J are TRBV4-3 and TRBJ2-5; 8 bases align to TRBD2. The ends lost 0 bases at V and 0 bases at J; junction bases unmatched: 12. The CDR3 length is 19 residues. The germline V gene has CDR1 LGHNA and CDR2 YSLEER. The CDR3 protein is CASSQDGPSGPQYQETQYF. The CDR3 DNA is TGCGCCAGCAGCCAAGATGGACCTAGCGGGCCACAGTACCAAGAGACCCAGTACTTC.